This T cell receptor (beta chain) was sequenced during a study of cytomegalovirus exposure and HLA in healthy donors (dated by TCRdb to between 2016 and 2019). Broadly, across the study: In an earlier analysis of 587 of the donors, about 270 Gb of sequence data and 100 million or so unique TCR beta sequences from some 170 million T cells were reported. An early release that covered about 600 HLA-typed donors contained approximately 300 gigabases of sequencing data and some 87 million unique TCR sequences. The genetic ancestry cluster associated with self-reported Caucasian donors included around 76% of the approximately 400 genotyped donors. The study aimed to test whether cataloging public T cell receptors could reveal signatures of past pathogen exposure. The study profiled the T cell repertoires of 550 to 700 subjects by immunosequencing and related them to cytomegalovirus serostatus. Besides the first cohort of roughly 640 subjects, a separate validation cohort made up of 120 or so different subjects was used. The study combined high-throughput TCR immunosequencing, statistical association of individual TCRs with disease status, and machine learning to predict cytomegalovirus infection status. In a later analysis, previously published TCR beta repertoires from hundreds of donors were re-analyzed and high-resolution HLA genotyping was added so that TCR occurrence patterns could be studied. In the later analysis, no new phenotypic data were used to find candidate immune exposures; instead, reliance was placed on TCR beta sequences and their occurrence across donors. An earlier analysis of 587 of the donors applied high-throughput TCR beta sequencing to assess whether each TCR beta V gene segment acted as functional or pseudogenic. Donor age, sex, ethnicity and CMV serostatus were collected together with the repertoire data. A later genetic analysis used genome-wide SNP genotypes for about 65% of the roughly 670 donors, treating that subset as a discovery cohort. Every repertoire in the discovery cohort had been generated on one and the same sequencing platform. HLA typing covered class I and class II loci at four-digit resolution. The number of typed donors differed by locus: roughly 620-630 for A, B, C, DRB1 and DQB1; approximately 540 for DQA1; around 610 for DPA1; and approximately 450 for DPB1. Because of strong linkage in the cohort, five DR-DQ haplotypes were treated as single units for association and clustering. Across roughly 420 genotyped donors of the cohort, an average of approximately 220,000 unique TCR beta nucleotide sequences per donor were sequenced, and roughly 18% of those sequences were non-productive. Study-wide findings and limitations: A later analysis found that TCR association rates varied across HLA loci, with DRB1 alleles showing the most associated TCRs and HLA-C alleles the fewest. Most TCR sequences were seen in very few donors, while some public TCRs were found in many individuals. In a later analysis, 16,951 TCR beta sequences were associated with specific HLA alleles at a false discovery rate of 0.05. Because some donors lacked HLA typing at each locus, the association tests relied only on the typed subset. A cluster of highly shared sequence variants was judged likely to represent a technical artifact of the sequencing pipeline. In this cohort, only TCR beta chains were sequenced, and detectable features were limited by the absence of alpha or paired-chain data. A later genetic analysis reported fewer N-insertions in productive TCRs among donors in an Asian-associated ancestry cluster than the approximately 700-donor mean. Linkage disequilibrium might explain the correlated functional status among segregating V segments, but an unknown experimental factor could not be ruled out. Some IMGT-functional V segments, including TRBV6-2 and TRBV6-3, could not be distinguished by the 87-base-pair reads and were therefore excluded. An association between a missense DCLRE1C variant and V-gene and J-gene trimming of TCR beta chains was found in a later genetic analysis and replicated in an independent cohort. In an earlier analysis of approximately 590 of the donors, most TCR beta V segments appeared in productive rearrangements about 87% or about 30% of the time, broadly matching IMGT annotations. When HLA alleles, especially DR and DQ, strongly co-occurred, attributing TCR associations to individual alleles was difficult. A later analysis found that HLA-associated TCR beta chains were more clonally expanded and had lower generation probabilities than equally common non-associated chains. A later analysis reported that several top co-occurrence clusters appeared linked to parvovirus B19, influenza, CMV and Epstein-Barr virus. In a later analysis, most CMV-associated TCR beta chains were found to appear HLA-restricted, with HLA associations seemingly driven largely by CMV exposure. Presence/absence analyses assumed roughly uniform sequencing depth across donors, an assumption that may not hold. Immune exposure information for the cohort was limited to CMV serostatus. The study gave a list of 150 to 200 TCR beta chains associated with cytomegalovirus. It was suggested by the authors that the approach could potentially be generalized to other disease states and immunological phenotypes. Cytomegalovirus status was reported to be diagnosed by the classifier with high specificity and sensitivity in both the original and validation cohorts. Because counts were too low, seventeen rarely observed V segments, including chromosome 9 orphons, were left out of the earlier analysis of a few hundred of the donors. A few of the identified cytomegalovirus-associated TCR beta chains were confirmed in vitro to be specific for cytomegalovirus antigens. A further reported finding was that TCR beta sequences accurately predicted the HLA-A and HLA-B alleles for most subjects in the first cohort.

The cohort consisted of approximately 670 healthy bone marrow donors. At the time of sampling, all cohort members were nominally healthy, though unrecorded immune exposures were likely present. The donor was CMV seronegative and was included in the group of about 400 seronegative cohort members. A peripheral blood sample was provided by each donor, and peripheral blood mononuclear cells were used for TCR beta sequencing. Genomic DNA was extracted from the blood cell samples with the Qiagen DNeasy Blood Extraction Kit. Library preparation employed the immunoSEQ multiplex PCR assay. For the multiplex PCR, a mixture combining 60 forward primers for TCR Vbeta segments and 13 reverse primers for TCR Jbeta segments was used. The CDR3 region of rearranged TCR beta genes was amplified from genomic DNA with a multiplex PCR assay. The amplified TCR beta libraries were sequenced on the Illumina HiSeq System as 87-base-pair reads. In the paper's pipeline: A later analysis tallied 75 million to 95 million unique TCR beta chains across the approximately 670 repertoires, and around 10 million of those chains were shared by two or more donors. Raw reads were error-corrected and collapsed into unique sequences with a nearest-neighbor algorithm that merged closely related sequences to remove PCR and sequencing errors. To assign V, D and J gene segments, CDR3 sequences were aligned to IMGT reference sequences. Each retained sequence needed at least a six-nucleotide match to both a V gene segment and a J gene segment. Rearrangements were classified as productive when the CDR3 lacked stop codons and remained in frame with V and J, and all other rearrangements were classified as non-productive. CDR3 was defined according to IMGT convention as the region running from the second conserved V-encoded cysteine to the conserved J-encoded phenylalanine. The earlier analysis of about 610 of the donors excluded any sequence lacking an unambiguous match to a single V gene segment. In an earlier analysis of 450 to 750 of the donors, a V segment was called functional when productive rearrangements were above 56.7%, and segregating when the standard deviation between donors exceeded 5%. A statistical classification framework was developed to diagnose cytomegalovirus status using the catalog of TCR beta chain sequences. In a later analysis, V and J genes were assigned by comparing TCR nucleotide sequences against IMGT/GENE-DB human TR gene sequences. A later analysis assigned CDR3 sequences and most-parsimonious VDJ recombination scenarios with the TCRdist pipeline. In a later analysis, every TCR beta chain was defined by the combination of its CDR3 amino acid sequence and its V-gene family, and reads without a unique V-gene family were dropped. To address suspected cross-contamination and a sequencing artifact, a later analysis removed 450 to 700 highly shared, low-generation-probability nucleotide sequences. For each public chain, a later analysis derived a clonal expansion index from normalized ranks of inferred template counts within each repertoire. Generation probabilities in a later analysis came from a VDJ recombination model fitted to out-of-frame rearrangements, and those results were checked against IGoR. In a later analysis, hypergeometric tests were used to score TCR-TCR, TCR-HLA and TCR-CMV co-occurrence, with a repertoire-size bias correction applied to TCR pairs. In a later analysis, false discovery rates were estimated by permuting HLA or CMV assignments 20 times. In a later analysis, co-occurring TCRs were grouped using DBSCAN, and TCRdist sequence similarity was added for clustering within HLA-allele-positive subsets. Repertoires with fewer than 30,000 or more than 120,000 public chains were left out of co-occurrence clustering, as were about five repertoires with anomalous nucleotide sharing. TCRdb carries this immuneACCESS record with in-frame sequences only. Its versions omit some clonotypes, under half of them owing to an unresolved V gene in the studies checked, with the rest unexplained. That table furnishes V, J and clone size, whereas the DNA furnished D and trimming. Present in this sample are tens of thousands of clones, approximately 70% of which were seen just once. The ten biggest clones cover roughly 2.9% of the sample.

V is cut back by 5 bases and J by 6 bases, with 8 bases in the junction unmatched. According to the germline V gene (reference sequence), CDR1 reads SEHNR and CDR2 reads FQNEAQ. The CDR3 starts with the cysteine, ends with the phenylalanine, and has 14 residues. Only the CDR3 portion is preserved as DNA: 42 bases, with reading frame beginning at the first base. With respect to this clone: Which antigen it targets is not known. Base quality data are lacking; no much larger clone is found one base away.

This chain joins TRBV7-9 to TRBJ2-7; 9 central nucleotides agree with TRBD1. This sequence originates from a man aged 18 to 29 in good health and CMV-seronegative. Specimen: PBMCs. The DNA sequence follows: TGTGCCAGCAGCCCCAGACAGGGGGGTACCGAGCAGTACTTC. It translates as CASSPRQGGTEQYF.